This passage covers 28 T cell receptor beta chains from one sample sequenced in a study of blood T cell repertoires in COVID-19. The protocol was immunoSEQ multiplex PCR, while the TCRdb copy is restricted to in-frame clones and leaves out a portion. The data show 120,000 or so clones, with 85% seen just once and 6.6% held by the top ten. The source material was peripheral blood. The receptors shown here come from a man older than 75 with active or convalescent COVID-19.

The chain recombines TRBV5-1 with TRBJ1-5; TRBD1 might be the D (6 bases). Germline-derived CDR1 and CDR2 are SGHRS and YFSETQ. This CDR3 is 14 amino acids long. Trimming pared 4 bases from V and 5 bases from J, leaving 13 bases between. The CDR3 loop reads CASSRTGMDQPQHF. In DNA form, the CDR3 reads TGCGCCAGCAGCAGAACAGGGATGGATCAGCCCCAGCATTTT. The full variable domain, in which reference TRBV5-1 and TRBJ1-5 provide the parts outside the CDR3, is KAGVTQTPRYLIKTRGQQVTLSCSPISGHRSVSWYQQTPGQGLQFLFEYFSETQRNKGNFPGRFSGRQFSNSRSEMNVSTLELGDSALYLCASSRTGMDQPQHFGDGTRLSIL.

V usage is TRBV2 and J usage is TRBJ2-7; possible D gene TRBD2, 5 bases. The CDR3 has 13 residues. V was cut by 5 bases and J by 3 bases, with 11 bases left in between. CDR1 and CDR2 from the germline V gene are SNHLY and FYNNEI. CDR3 bases: TGTGCCAGCAGTTTCGGACTGGGCTACGAGCAGTACTTC. This encodes CASSFGLGYEQYF. Drawing the rest from reference TRBV2 and TRBJ2-7, the complete variable domain is EPEVTQTPSHQVTQMGQEVILRCVPISNHLYFYWYRQILGQKVEFLVSFYNNEISEKSEIFDDQFSVERPDGSNFTLKIRSTKLEDSAMYFCASSFGLGYEQYFGPGTRLTVT.

The gene calls are TRBV7-9 and TRBJ2-7; 9 nucleotides match TRBD2. The V gene end was trimmed by 1 base and the J gene end by 3 bases; junction bases not matched to a gene: 10. Germline-derived CDR1 and CDR2 are SEHNR and FQNEAQ (reference sequence). CDR3 length: 17 residues. CDR3 nucleotides: TGTGCCAGCAGCTTAGTCGCGGGACTAGCAGACCACTACGAGCAGTACTTC. The encoded protein is CASSLVAGLADHYEQYF.

The chain combines TRBV6-5 with TRBJ2-3; D may be TRBD2 (5 bases). Trimming removed 6 bases from V and 0 bases from J, with 13 bases in between. This CDR3 contains 15 residues. Germline V lookup: CDR1 MNHEY, CDR2 SVGAGI. The CDR3 loop reads CASSPRRTSTDTQYF. CDR3 DNA sequence: TGTGCCAGCAGCCCACGTCGGACTAGCACAGATACGCAGTATTTT.

The rearrangement joins TRBV4-1 to TRBJ1-2, with a possible D match to TRBD1 (6 bases). The germline CDR1 and CDR2 sequences are MGHRA and YSYEKL. V lost 0 bases and J lost 4, with 15 bases in between. The CDR3 totals 16 residues. CDR3 in amino acids: CASSQEVSGGFYGYTF. The CDR3 region has the DNA TGCGCCAGCAGCCAAGAAGTCTCGGGGGGCTTCTATGGCTACACCTTC.

This clone has a single count. V and J are TRBV18 and TRBJ1-2; 9 bases are shared with TRBD1. Trimming took 3 bases from V and 6 from J; bases not matched to a gene: 8. CDR1 KGHSH and CDR2 LQKENI come from the germline V gene. The CDR3 is 15 amino acids. The CDR3 is CASSPPPGQGHGYTF. In DNA form, the CDR3 reads TGTGCCAGCTCACCGCCTCCGGGACAGGGACATGGCTACACCTTC.

J is TRBJ1-6 and V is TRBV15, with 7 bases aligning to TRBD1. Germline V lookup: CDR1 LNHNV, CDR2 YYDKDF (reference sequence). J was trimmed by 10 bases and V by 0 bases; bases with no gene match: 12. This CDR3 spans 17 amino acids. The CDR3 nucleotides read TGTGCCACCAGCAGAGATTCGGTGACAGGGTACGGGTCACCCCTCCACTTT. Translated, it gives CATSRDSVTGYGSPLHF.

The chain has TRBV28 and TRBJ1-2; D uncertain. Between the trimmed V and J ends, which lost 7 bases and 8 bases, there was a span of 14 bases. This CDR3 spans 12 amino acids. Germline loops: CDR1 MDHEN, CDR2 SYDVKM. As DNA, the CDR3 is TGTGCCAGCACCCCTGGTGGTGGCGGCTACACCTTC. Translated, it gives CASTPGGGGYTF.

This chain links TRBV6-2 or TRBV6-3 with TRBJ1-1; D perhaps matches TRBD1 (5 bases). Trimming removed 0 bases at V and 6 bases at J, with 14 bases between. The CDR3 runs to 15 residues. Per germline, CDR1 MNHEY and CDR2 SVGEGT. The CDR3 loop reads CASSYSTGGTSEAFF. Written as DNA, the CDR3 is TGTGCCAGCAGTTACTCGACTGGGGGGACCTCTGAAGCTTTCTTT.

The rearrangement links TRBV9 to TRBJ2-7, with D maybe TRBD2 (6 bases). The length of the CDR3 is 16 residues. Trimming removed 0 bases from V and 4 bases from J, with 17 bases in between. Germline-derived CDR1 and CDR2 are SGDLS and YYNGEE. The CDR3 loop reads CASSVGTLAPRYEQYF. CDR3 nucleotides: TGTGCCAGCAGCGTAGGGACGCTAGCGCCAAGGTACGAGCAGTACTTC.

The rearrangement links TRBV18 to TRBJ2-7; 7 bases are a match to TRBD1. The junction had 8 bases not matched to a gene; V was cut back by 4 bases and J by 2 bases. Germline V gene data show CDR1 as KGHSH and CDR2 as LQKENI. The CDR3 runs 15 residues. CDR3: CASSLERDSTYEQYF. CDR3 bases: TGTGCCAGCTCACTTGAACGGGACAGTACCTACGAGCAGTACTTC.

This chain uses TRBV18 with TRBJ1-1, with TRBD1 matching 9 bases. Trimming took 2 bases from V and 5 from J; bases not matched to a gene: 6. Germline V gene lookup returns CDR1 KGHSH and CDR2 LQKENI. This CDR3 has 15 residues. The CDR3 loop reads CASSPGTGHETEAFF. The CDR3 nucleotides are TGTGCCAGCTCACCAGGGACAGGGCACGAGACTGAAGCTTTCTTT.

The chain employs TRBV29-1 and TRBJ2-5; TRBD1 agrees at 8 bases. The V segment lost 5 bases and the J segment 1 base; nucleotides outside the gene matches: 9. From germline, CDR1 is SQVTM and CDR2 ANQGSEA. The CDR3 is 15 amino acids. The CDR3 region is CSVCQGAGGQETQYF. DNA of the CDR3: TGCAGCGTTTGCCAGGGGGCGGGCGGCCAAGAGACCCAGTACTTC.

The chain carries TRBV7-2 and TRBJ2-3; 12 bases are shared with TRBD2. V lost 5 bases, J lost 5 bases, and 11 bases stayed unmatched. CDR1 is SGHTA, CDR2 FQGNSA, per germline. This CDR3 comprises 17 residues. Here the CDR3 DNA reads TGTGCCAGCAGCCCACGTGCGACTAGCGGGAGTGGAGATACGCAGTATTTT. Translated, it gives CASSPRATSGSGDTQYF. Variable domain in full (rest from reference TRBV7-2 and TRBJ2-3): GAGVSQSPSNKVTEKGKDVELRCDPISGHTALYWYRQSLGQGLEFLIYFQGNSAPDKSGLPSDRFSAERTGGSVSTLTIQRTQQEDSAVYLCASSPRATSGSGDTQYFGPGTRLTVL.

The rearrangement joins TRBV24-1 to TRBJ1-1; no clear D. This CDR3 has 13 residues. V lost 5 bases and J lost 0, with 6 bases in between. CDR1 is KGHDR, CDR2 SFDVKD, per germline. CDR3 in DNA: TGTGCCACCAGTGGGCCGATGAACACTGAAGCTTTCTTT. Encoded protein: CATSGPMNTEAFF.

The chain links TRBV7-9 to TRBJ2-1; TRBD2 matches at 15 bases. In germline, CDR1 is SEHNR, CDR2 FQNEAQ (reference sequence). The V and J ends lost 5 bases and 8 bases, in that order; junction bases with no gene match: 7. This CDR3 has 16 residues. Written as DNA, the CDR3 is TGTGCCAGCAGCCCGCGGACTAGCGGGGGGGCCGATGAGCAGTTCTTC. It yields the protein CASSPRTSGGADEQFF. Full variable domain (remainder filled in from reference TRBV7-9 and TRBJ2-1): DTGVSQNPRHKITKRGQNVTFRCDPISEHNRLYWYRQTLGQGPEFLTYFQNEAQLEKSRLLSDRFSAERPKGSFSTLEIQRTEQGDSAMYLCASSPRTSGGADEQFFGPGTRLTVL.

The chain has TRBV7-2 and TRBJ1-2, with 7 bases lining up with TRBD1. The germline gives CDR1 SGHTA, CDR2 FQGNSA. CDR3 length equals 15 residues. Trimming removed 5 bases from V and 3 bases from J; junction bases left unmatched: 9. DNA for the CDR3: TGTGCCAGCAGCCAACCCGTCAGGGGGTACTATGGCTACACCTTC. Its protein product is CASSQPVRGYYGYTF.

The V call is TRBV14, the J call TRBJ2-1; TRBD2 aligns across 11 bases. CDR3 size: 17 residues. Losses at the gene ends were 0 bases for V and 9 bases for J; bases not matched to a gene: 10. Germline CDR1 is SGHDN and CDR2 is FVKESK. CDR3: CASSQDLVTSGKREQFF. The CDR3 bases are TGTGCCAGCAGCCAAGATTTAGTGACTAGCGGGAAGCGTGAGCAGTTCTTC.

This chain uses TRBV6-5 with TRBJ1-3, with D possibly TRBD1 on 6 matching bases. Germline values: CDR1 MNHEY, CDR2 SVGAGI. The CDR3 has 14 residues. V dropped 7 bases and J dropped 1 base, with 11 bases sitting between them. The CDR3, as DNA: TGTGCCAGCAAACTAGGGGGTTCTGGAAACACCATATATTTT. This encodes CASKLGGSGNTIYF.

The chain employs TRBV3-1 (or the pseudogene TRBV3-2) and TRBJ1-3; D gene unclear. This CDR3 is built from 16 residues. Per the germline V gene, CDR1 is LGHDT and CDR2 is YNNKEL (reference sequence). V lost 1 base to trimming and J lost 0 bases, with 10 bases between them. The CDR3 sequence: CASSQGLVLSGNTIYF. Here the CDR3 DNA reads TGTGCCAGCAGCCAAGGTCTGGTACTCTCTGGAAACACCATATATTTT.

This chain joins TRBV6-2 or TRBV6-3 and TRBJ2-1, with unresolved D. In germline, CDR1 is MNHEY, CDR2 SVGEGT. Deletions cut 4 bases from V and 10 bases from J, with 20 bases between. The CDR3 spans 15 residues. This chain's CDR3 is CASSSTARPPGEQFF. In DNA form, the CDR3 reads TGTGCCAGCAGTTCAACTGCCCGGCCGCCCGGGGAGCAGTTCTTC.

The V gene is TRBV10-3, the J gene TRBJ1-4; 7 positions match TRBD1. This CDR3 spans 13 amino acids. V gave up 8 bases and J gave up 8 bases; unmatched junction bases: 8. CDR1 is ENHRY, CDR2 SYGVKD, per germline. The CDR3 coding sequence is TGTGCCATCGGGCAGGGGGTAGGGGAAAAACTGTTTTTT. Translated, it gives CAIGQGVGEKLFF.

This clone has a single count. This rearrangement joins TRBV5-5 to TRBJ2-7; 9 bases are shared with TRBD1. Unmatched junction bases numbered 5, after V lost 5 bases and J lost 2 bases. The CDR3 is 14 residues long. The germline gives CDR1 SGHKS, CDR2 YYEKEE (reference sequence). CDR3 amino acids: CASRQDRGAYEQYF. CDR3 DNA sequence: TGTGCCAGCAGGCAGGACAGGGGAGCCTACGAGCAGTACTTC.

The genes are TRBV28 and TRBJ1-5; 9 bases line up with TRBD1. The CDR3 covers 15 residues. V trimming: 5 bases; J trimming: 4 bases; junction bases outside the gene matches: 6. Germline assignment: CDR1 MDHEN and CDR2 SYDVKM. CDR3 amino acids: CASSLGGTGNQPQHF. The CDR3 DNA is TGTGCCAGCAGTCTAGGTGGGACAGGGAATCAGCCCCAGCATTTT.

This chain joins TRBV4-1 and TRBJ1-5; the match to TRBD1 covers 7 bases. CDR3 size: 14 residues. CDR1 is MGHRA and CDR2 is YSYEKL in the germline V gene. J gave up 5 bases and V 8 bases, and 9 bases lay outside the gene matches. The CDR3 bases are TGCGCCAGCGGGACAGTCTCGGCTGATCAGCCCCAGCATTTT. The encoded protein is CASGTVSADQPQHF.

This sequence joins TRBV2 and TRBJ1-4, with D hard to call. The CDR3 covers 13 residues. Germline CDR1 and CDR2: SNHLY and FYNNEI. The ends were cut back, 3 bases at V and 16 bases at J, with 18 bases in the middle. Here the CDR3 DNA reads TGTGCCAGCAGTGAGGCCGCGGCCACAACGGAGTTTTTT. Residues: CASSEAAATTEFF.

V usage is TRBV6-5 and J usage is TRBJ1-1; 7 nucleotides line up with TRBD1. V lost 4 bases, J lost 4 bases, and 6 bases stayed unmatched. The CDR3 is 14 residues long. CDR1 is MNHEY and CDR2 is SVGAGI in the germline V gene. The CDR3 nucleotides read TGTGCCAGCAGTTCATACAGGGGAAGCACTGAAGCTTTCTTT. It encodes CASSSYRGSTEAFF.

The chain carries TRBV24-1 and TRBJ1-2, with a possible D match to TRBD1 (6 bases). From germline, CDR1 is KGHDR and CDR2 SFDVKD. Trimming left V 4 bases short and J 8 bases short, with 19 bases between. The CDR3 contains 15 residues. The chain's CDR3 is CATSDPDSRSIGYTF. The CDR3 coding sequence is TGTGCCACCAGTGACCCGGACAGTCGAAGTATCGGCTACACCTTC.